This T cell receptor (beta chain) was captured by sequencing in a study of naive and memory T cell subsets. An oligonucleotide containing a UMI was ligated to the 3' end of TCR cDNA. RNA was extracted from around 2.7 ml of whole blood of healthy adults. Reverse transcription used DNase-treated unsorted total RNA, aiming for about 1 to 1000 ng. The SP2 primer and nested alpha and beta constant region primers amplified ligated cDNA in four rounds. For blood and skin samples, reverse transcription used TCR alpha and beta constant primers. TCRdb passed the 5' RACE reads through MiXCR, listing each CDR3 protein once. The table lists about 59,000 distinct CDR3 sequences, 8% of them singletons. This clonotype was picked up a small number of times. The junction had 23 bases not matched to a gene; V was cut back by 2 bases and J by 7 bases. The CDR3 length is 19 residues. Germline V lookup: CDR1 SEHNR, CDR2 FQNEAQ (reference sequence).

This chain uses TRBV7-9 with TRBJ2-7; 7 bases align to TRBD2. The sequence was obtained from a female donor in good health. The CDR3 DNA follows: TGTGCCAGCAGCTTAATTCGGTTCCGCGGCGGGGGACCTTTTGGGGAGCAGTACTTC. Protein product: CASSLIRFRGGGPFGEQYF. Together with reference TRBV7-9 and TRBJ2-7, the CDR3 gives the full variable domain: DTGVSQNPRHKITKRGQNVTFRCDPISEHNRLYWYRQTLGQGPEFLTYFQNEAQLEKSRLLSDRFSAERPKGSFSTLEIQRTEQGDSAMYLCASSLIRFRGGGPFGEQYFGPGTRLTVT.